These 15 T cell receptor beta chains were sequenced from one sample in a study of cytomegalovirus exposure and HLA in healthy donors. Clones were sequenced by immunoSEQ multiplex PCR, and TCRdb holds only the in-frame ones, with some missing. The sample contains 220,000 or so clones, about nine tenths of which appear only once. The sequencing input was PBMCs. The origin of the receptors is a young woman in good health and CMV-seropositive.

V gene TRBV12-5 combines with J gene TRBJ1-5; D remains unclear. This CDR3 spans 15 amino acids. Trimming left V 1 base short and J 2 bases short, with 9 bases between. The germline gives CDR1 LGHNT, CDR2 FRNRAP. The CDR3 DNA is TGTGCTAGTGGTTTGGGGTCGTCGGGCAATCAGCCCCAGCATTTT. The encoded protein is CASGLGSSGNQPQHF. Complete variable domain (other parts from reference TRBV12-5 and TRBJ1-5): DARVTQTPRHKVTEMGQEVTMRCQPILGHNTVFWYRQTMMQGLELLAYFRNRAPLDDSGMPKDRFSAEMPDATLATLKIQPSEPRDSAVYFCASGLGSSGNQPQHFGDGTRLSIL.

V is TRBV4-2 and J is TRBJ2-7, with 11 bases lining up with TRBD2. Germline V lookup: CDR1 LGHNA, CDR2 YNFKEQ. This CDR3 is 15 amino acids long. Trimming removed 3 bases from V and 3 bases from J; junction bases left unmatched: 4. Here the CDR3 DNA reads TGTGCCAGCAGCCAGGGACTAGCGGAGAACTACGAGCAGTACTTC. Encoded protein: CASSQGLAENYEQYF.

CDR3 in amino acids: CSVWGAKDGYTF. CDR3 in DNA: TGCAGCGTTTGGGGCGCTAAGGATGGCTACACCTTC. The genes are TRBV29-1 and TRBJ1-2, with D tentatively TRBD1 (5 bases). The V gene lost 5 bases and the J gene lost 6 bases, with 13 bases spanning the gap. The germline V gene encodes CDR1 SQVTM and CDR2 ANQGSEA. The CDR3 runs to 12 residues.

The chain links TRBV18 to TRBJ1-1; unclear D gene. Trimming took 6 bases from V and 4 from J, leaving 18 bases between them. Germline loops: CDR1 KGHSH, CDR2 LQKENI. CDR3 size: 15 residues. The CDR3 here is CASSSLAGEGTEAFF. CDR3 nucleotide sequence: TGTGCCAGCTCCTCCTTAGCGGGCGAGGGCACTGAAGCTTTCTTT.

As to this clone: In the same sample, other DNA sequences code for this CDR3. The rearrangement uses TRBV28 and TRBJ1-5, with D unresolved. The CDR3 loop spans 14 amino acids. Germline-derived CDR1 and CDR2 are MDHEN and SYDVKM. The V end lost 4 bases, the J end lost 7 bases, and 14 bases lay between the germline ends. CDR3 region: CASSSGGSGQPQHF. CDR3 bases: TGTGCCAGCAGTTCCGGAGGATCGGGCCAGCCCCAGCATTTT.

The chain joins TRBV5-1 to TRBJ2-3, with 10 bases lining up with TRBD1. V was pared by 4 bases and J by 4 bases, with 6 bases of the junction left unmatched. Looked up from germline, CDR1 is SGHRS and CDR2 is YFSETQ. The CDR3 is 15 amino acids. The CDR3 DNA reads TGCGCCAGCAGCCTCCGGACAGGGGGTTCAGATACGCAGTATTTT. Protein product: CASSLRTGGSDTQYF.

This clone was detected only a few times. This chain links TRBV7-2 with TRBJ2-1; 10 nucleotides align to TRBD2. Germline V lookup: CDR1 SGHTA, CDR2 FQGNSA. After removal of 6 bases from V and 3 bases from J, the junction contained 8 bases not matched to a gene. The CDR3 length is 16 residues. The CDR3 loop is CASRPGLAVRYNEQFF. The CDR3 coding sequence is TGTGCCAGCAGACCCGGACTAGCGGTACGCTACAATGAGCAGTTCTTC.

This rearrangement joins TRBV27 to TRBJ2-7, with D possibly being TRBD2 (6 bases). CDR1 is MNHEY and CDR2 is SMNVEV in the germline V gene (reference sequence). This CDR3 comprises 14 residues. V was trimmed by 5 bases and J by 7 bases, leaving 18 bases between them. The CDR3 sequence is CASSPPSGRREQYF. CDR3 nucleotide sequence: TGTGCCAGCAGTCCCCCATCGGGGAGGAGGGAGCAGTACTTC.

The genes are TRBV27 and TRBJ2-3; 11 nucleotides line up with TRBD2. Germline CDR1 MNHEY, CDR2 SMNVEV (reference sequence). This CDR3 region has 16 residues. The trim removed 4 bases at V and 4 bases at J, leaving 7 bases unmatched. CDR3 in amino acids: CASSSFSGRASDTQYF. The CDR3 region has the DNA TGTGCCAGCAGTTCCTTTAGCGGGAGGGCCTCAGATACGCAGTATTTT.

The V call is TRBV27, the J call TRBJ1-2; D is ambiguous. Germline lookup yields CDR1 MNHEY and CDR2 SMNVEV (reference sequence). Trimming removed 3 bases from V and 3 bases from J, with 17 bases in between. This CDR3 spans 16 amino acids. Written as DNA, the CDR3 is TGTGCCAGCAGTTTTACCGGTCTTGGAGCCTACTATGGCTACACCTTC. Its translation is CASSFTGLGAYYGYTF.

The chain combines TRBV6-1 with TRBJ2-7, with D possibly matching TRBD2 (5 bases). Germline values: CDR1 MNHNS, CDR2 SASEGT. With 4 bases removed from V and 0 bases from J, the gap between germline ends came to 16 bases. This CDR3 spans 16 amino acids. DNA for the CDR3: TGTGCCAGCAGTGGCGGACTGGGGAGCGTCTCCTACGAGCAGTACTTC. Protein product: CASSGGLGSVSYEQYF.

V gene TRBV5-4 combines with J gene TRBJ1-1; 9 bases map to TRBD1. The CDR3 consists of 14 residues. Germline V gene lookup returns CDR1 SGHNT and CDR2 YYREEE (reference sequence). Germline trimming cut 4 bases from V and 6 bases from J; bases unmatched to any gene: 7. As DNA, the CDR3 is TGTGCCAGCAGCATTGACAGGGGGAGGGCTGAAGCTTTCTTT. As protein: CASSIDRGRAEAFF.

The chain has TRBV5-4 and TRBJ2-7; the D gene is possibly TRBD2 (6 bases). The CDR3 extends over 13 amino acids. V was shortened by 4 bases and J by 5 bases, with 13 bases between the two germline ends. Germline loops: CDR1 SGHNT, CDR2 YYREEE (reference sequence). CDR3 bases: TGTGCCAGCAGCCCTGGCGGGACTCACGAGCAGTACTTC. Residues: CASSPGGTHEQYF.

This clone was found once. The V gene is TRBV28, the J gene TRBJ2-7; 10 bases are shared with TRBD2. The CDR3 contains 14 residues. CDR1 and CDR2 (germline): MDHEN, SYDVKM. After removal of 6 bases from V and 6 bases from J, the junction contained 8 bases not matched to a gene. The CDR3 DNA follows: TGTGCCAGCAGGTCTCCGGGACTAGCGATCGAGCAGTACTTC. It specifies CASRSPGLAIEQYF.

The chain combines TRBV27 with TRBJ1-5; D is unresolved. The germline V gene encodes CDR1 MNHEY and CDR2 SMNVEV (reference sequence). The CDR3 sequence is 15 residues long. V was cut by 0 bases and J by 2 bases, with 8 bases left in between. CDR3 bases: TGTGCCAGCAGTTTATCGCGCCAGGGCAATCAGCCCCAGCATTTT. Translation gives CASSLSRQGNQPQHF.